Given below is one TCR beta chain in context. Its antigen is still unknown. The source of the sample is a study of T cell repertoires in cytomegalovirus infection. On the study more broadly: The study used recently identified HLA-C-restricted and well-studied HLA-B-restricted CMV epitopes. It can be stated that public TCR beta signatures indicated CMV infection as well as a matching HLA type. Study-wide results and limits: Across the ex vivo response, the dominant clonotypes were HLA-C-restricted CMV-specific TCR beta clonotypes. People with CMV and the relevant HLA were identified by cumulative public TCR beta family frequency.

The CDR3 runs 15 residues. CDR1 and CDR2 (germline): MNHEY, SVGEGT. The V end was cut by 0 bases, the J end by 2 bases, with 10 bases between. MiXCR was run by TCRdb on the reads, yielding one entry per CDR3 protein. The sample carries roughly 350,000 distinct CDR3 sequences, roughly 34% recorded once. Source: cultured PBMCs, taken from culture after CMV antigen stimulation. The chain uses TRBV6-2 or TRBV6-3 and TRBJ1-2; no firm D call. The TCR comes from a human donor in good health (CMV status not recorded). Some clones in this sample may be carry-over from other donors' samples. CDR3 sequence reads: CASSYSIGLNYGYTF. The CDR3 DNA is TGTGCCAGCAGTTACTCGATAGGGCTCAACTATGGCTACACCTTC.